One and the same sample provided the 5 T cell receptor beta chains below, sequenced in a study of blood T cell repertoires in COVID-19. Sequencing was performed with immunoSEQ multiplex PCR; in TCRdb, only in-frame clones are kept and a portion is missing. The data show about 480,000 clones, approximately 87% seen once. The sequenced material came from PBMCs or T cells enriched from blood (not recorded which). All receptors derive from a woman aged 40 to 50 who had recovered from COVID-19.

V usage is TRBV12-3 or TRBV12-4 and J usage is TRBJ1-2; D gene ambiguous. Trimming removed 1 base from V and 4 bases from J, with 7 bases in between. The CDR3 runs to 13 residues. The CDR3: CASSLVQIYGYTF. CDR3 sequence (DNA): TGTGCCAGCAGTTTAGTCCAGATCTATGGCTACACCTTC.

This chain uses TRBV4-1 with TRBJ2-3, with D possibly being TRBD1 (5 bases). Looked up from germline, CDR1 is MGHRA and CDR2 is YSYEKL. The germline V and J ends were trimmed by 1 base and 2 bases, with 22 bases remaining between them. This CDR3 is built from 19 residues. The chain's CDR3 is CASSQAIDPPGLVTDTQYF. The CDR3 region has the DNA TGCGCCAGCAGCCAAGCAATAGACCCGCCAGGGTTGGTCACAGATACGCAGTATTTT.

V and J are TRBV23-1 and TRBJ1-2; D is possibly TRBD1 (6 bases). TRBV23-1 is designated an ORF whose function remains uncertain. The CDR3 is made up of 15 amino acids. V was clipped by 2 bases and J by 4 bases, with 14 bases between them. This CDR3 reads CASSQRQALRYGYTF. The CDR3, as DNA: TGCGCCAGCAGTCAACGACAGGCGCTACGCTATGGCTACACCTTC.

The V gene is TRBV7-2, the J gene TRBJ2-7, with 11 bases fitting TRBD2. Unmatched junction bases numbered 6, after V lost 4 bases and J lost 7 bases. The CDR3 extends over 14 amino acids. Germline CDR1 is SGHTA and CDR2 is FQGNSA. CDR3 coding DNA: TGTGCCAGCAGCTCCGTAGCGGGAGGGGTTGAGCAGTACTTC. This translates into CASSSVAGGVEQYF.

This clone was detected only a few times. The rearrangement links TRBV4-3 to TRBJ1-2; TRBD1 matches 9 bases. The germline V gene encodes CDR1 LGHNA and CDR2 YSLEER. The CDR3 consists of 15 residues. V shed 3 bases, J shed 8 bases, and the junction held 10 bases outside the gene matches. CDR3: CASSQQTGTGLGYTF. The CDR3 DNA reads TGCGCCAGCAGCCAGCAAACCGGGACAGGGCTCGGCTACACCTTC.